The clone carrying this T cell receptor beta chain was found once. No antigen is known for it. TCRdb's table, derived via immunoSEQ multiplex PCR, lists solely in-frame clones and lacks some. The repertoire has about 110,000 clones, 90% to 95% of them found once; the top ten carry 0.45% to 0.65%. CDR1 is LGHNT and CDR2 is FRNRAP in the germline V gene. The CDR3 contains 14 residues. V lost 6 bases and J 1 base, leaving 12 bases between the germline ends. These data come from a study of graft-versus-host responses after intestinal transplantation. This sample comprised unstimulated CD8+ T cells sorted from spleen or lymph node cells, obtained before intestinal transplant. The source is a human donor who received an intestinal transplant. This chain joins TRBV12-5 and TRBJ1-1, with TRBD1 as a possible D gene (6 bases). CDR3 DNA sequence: TGTGCTAGTGGGGAGGGGGGGTGGAACACTGAAGCTTTCTTT. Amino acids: CASGEGGWNTEAFF.